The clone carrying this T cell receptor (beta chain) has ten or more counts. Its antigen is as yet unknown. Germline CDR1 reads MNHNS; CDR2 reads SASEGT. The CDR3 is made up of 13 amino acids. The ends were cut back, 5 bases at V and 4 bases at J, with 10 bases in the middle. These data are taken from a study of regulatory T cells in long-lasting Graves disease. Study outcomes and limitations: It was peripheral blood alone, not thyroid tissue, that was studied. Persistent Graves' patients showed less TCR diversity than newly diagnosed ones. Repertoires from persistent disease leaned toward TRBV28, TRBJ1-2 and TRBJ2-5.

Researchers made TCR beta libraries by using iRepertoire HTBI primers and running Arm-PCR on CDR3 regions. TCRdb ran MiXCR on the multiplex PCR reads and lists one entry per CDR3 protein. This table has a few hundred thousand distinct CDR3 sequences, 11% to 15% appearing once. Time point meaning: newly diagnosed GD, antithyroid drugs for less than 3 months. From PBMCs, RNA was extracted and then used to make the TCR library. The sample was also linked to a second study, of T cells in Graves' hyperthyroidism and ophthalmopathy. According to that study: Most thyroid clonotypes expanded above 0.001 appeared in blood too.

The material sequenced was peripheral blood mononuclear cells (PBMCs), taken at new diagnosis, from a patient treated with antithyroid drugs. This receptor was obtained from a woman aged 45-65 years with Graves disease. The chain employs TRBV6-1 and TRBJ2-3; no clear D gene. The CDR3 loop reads CASSPPGPDTQYF. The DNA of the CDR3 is TGTGCCAGCAGTCCCCCCGGGCCAGATACGCAGTATTTT.